This T cell receptor (beta chain) was sequenced for a study of blood T cell repertoires in COVID-19. Whole-study context: Spain, Italy and the United States supplied samples that represented acute and convalescent COVID-19. The cDNA or gDNA used as material had been derived from T cells, B-cell-depleted T cells, or PBMCs.

Only in-frame clones appear in the TCRdb table, and some are missing; sequencing was by immunoSEQ multiplex PCR. The sample lists around 140,000 clones; about 89% were seen once. Source material: peripheral blood. The origin of this receptor is a man at least 80 years old with acute or convalescent COVID-19.

CDR3 coding DNA: TGTGCCAGCAGCCCGCCGCCGGGACAGGTCATGAACACTGAAGCTTTCTTT. Protein: CASSPPPGQVMNTEAFF. V gene TRBV9 combines with J gene TRBJ1-1; TRBD1 matches at 8 bases. The CDR3 totals 17 residues. CDR1 and CDR2 from the germline V gene are SGDLS and YYNGEE. V shed 4 bases, J shed 0 bases, and the junction held 11 bases outside the gene matches.